The T cell receptor (beta chain) described here comes from a study of response to subunit inactivated influenza vaccine. Regarding the study as a whole: The authors suggested that few new T cells are recruited per seasonal influenza vaccination.

The CDR3 extends over 15 amino acids. TCRdb processed the RT-PCR reads anew with MiXCR; each CDR3 protein has one entry. The data contain approximately 300,000 distinct CDR3 sequences, over 20% of them singletons. This clonotype was counted at least ten times. Its antigen is as yet unknown. The TCR originated in a man aged 50 to 69 who received an inactivated influenza vaccine. The V gene is TRBV21-1, the J gene TRBJ1-2. TRBV21-1 is recorded as a pseudogene. The sequencing used PBMCs from blood, collected less than 22 months after vaccination. The CDR3 DNA reads TGTGCCAGCAGCAAACGGCCCTTCTCCCCCTATGGCTACACCTTC. Translated, it gives CASSKRPFSPYGYTF.